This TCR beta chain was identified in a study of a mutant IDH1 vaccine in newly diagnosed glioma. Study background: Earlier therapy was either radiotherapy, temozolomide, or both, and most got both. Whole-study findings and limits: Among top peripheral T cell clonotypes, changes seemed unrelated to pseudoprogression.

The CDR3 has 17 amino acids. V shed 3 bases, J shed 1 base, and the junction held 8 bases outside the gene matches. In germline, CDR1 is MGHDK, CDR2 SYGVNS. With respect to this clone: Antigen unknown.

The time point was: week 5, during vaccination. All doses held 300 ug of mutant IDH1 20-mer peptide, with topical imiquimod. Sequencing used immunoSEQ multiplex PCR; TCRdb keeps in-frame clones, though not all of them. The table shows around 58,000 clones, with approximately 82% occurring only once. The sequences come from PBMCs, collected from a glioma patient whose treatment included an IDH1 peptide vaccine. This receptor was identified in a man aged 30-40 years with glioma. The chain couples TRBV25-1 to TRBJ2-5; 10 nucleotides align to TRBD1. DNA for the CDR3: TGTGCCAGCAGTGATCTGGGGGGACAGGGGACCCAAGAGACCCAGTACTTC. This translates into CASSDLGGQGTQETQYF. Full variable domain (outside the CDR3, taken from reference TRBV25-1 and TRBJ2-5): EADIYQTPRYLVIGTGKKITLECSQTMGHDKMYWYQQDPGMELHLIHYSYGVNSTEKGDLSSESTVSRIRTEHFPLTLESARPSHTSQYLCASSDLGGQGTQETQYFGPGTRLLVL.